These 27 T cell receptor beta chains share one sample of origin, sequenced in a study of blood T cell repertoires in COVID-19. Only in-frame clones appear in the TCRdb table, and some are missing; sequencing was by immunoSEQ multiplex PCR. The sample lists some 250,000 clones; approximately 82% were seen once. The material sequenced was peripheral blood. The source is an elderly man with acute or convalescent COVID-19.

This clone has just one count. The J gene is TRBJ2-2, the V gene TRBV5-1, with D maybe TRBD1 (5 bases). Germline assignment: CDR1 SGHRS and CDR2 YFSETQ. This CDR3 is 14 amino acids long. V shed 2 bases and J shed 3 bases, with 8 bases lying between them. This chain's CDR3 is CASSLQGDTGELFF. The CDR3 DNA sequence: TGCGCCAGCAGCTTACAAGGGGACACCGGGGAGCTGTTTTTT.

The chain employs TRBV18 and TRBJ2-7; weak D call: TRBD1 (6 bases). Trimming removed 3 bases at V and 5 bases at J, with 14 bases between. The CDR3 has 14 amino acids. Germline lookup yields CDR1 KGHSH and CDR2 LQKENI. The chain's CDR3 is CASSPGQGSNEQYF. As DNA, the CDR3 is TGTGCCAGCTCACCCGGGCAGGGGTCCAACGAGCAGTACTTC.

The chain is built from TRBV28 and TRBJ1-6; D is uncertain. The CDR3 covers 14 residues. Germline V CDR1 and CDR2: MDHEN, SYDVKM. Between the trimmed V and J ends, which lost 4 bases and 8 bases, there was a span of 12 bases. The CDR3 DNA is TGTGCCAGCAGTTATCTGGGGAGGTATTCACCCCTCCACTTT. Its translation is CASSYLGRYSPLHF.

The V gene is TRBV5-1, the J gene TRBJ2-5; a possible D gene is TRBD2 (5 bases). V was clipped by 0 bases and J by 5 bases, with 11 bases between them. The CDR3 has 14 amino acids. CDR1 SGHRS and CDR2 YFSETQ come from the germline V gene. The CDR3 DNA sequence: TGCGCCAGCAGCTTGGGAGGGATCGGGGAGACCCAGTACTTC. This gives the protein CASSLGGIGETQYF. Looking up the rest from reference TRBV5-1 and TRBJ2-5 gives the full variable domain: KAGVTQTPRYLIKTRGQQVTLSCSPISGHRSVSWYQQTPGQGLQFLFEYFSETQRNKGNFPGRFSGRQFSNSRSEMNVSTLELGDSALYLCASSLGGIGETQYFGPGTRLLVL.

The J gene is TRBJ1-5, the V gene TRBV7-2; D call uncertain. The germline V gene has CDR1 SGHTA and CDR2 FQGNSA. This CDR3 spans 11 amino acids. V lost 7 bases to trimming and J lost 6 bases, with 7 bases between them. CDR3 region: CASTLRQPQHF. The CDR3 bases are TGTGCCAGCACCCTACGTCAGCCCCAGCATTTT.

V is TRBV5-1 and J is TRBJ2-1; 8 nucleotides line up with TRBD2. The CDR3 totals 13 residues. The ends lost 4 bases at V and 9 bases at J; junction bases unmatched: 6. Germline loops: CDR1 SGHRS, CDR2 YFSETQ. The chain's CDR3 is CASSGGLEGEQFF. The CDR3 nucleotides read TGCGCCAGCAGCGGGGGACTAGAGGGTGAGCAGTTCTTC.

Only one count was recorded for this clone. V usage is TRBV5-1 and J usage is TRBJ2-7; D not certain. The V end was cut by 0 bases, the J end by 5 bases, with 15 bases between. In germline, CDR1 is SGHRS, CDR2 YFSETQ. The CDR3 loop spans 15 amino acids. CDR3 amino acids: CASSLDSPGTDEQYF. The DNA of the CDR3 is TGCGCCAGCAGCTTGGACTCACCAGGTACCGACGAGCAGTACTTC. The full variable domain, its missing parts supplied by reference TRBV5-1 and TRBJ2-7, is KAGVTQTPRYLIKTRGQQVTLSCSPISGHRSVSWYQQTPGQGLQFLFEYFSETQRNKGNFPGRFSGRQFSNSRSEMNVSTLELGDSALYLCASSLDSPGTDEQYFGPGTRLTVT.

The chain employs TRBV29-1 and TRBJ2-7; D is ambiguous. This CDR3 spans 11 amino acids. With 7 bases removed from V and 3 bases from J, the gap between germline ends came to 10 bases. Germline assignment: CDR1 SQVTM and CDR2 ANQGSEA. The DNA for the CDR3 is TGCAGCGGGGCAGGTGACTACGAGCAGTACTTC. This sequence encodes CSGAGDYEQYF.

The chain carries TRBV5-6 and TRBJ2-4; no reliable D call. Germline V gene sequence: CDR1 SGHDT, CDR2 YYEEEE. V was shortened by 4 bases and J by 0 bases, with 14 bases between the two germline ends. The CDR3 covers 16 residues. CDR3 DNA: TGTGCCAGCAGCCAAAGAGAGATTTTAGCCAAAAACATTCAGTACTTC. Residues: CASSQREILAKNIQYF. The entire variable domain, with the rest obtained from reference TRBV5-6 and TRBJ2-4, is as follows: DAGVTQSPTHLIKTRGQQVTLRCSPKSGHDTVSWYQQALGQGPQFIFQYYEEEERQRGNFPDRFSGHQFPNYSSELNVNALLLGDSALYLCASSQREILAKNIQYFGAGTRLSVL.

The chain carries TRBV7-6 and TRBJ2-3, with TRBD1 as a possible D gene (6 bases). CDR3 length: 15 residues. CDR1 is SGHVS, CDR2 FNYEAQ, per germline. The germline V and J ends were trimmed by 0 bases and 2 bases, with 9 bases remaining between them. CDR3 in amino acids: CASSLAVGATDTQYF. The CDR3 DNA reads TGTGCCAGCAGCTTAGCGGTGGGGGCCACAGATACGCAGTATTTT. Together with reference TRBV7-6 and TRBJ2-3, the CDR3 gives the full variable domain: GAGVSQSPRYKVTKRGQDVALRCDPISGHVSLYWYRQALGQGPEFLTYFNYEAQQDKSGLPNDRFSAERPEGSISTLTIQRTEQRDSAMYRCASSLAVGATDTQYFGPGTRLTVL.

The chain joins TRBV19 to TRBJ2-5, with 7 bases identical to TRBD1. Germline assignment: CDR1 LNHDA and CDR2 SQIVND (reference sequence). This CDR3 comprises 14 residues. J lost 5 bases, V lost 2 bases, and 5 bases had no gene match. The DNA of the CDR3 is TGTGCCAGTAGTATAAAGACAGGGATTGAGACCCAGTACTTC. Protein sequence: CASSIKTGIETQYF.

This chain links TRBV7-9 with TRBJ1-4, with D possibly being TRBD1 (6 bases). Trimming removed 6 bases from V and 3 bases from J, with 14 bases in between. Germline CDR1 and CDR2: SEHNR and FQNEAQ (reference sequence). The CDR3 consists of 15 residues. The CDR3 nucleotides are TGTGCCAGCAGTAGACAACAGGGAGCTAATGAAAAACTGTTTTTT. Translation gives CASSRQQGANEKLFF.

The chain carries TRBV19 and TRBJ1-4; D is undetermined. The CDR3 covers 15 residues. CDR1 LNHDA and CDR2 SQIVND come from the germline V gene (reference sequence). The ends were cut back, 3 bases at V and 4 bases at J, with 12 bases in the middle. CDR3 in DNA: TGTGCCAGTAGTATTCCGATAGGAGTTAATGAAAAACTGTTTTTT. Protein product: CASSIPIGVNEKLFF.

This chain links TRBV15 with TRBJ1-3, with D perhaps TRBD1 (6 bases). V dropped 0 bases and J dropped 2 bases, with 8 bases sitting between them. Germline assignment: CDR1 LNHNV and CDR2 YYDKDF (reference sequence). This CDR3 is built from 15 residues. The DNA for the CDR3 is TGTGCCACCAGCAGAGATAGGACAGCTGGAAACACCATATATTTT. Translation: CATSRDRTAGNTIYF.

This chain joins TRBV9 and TRBJ2-2; 7 bases line up with TRBD2. This CDR3 has 15 residues. The V segment lost 6 bases and the J segment 1 base; nucleotides outside the gene matches: 6. Per the germline V gene, CDR1 is SGDLS and CDR2 is YYNGEE. Here the CDR3 reads CASKRDQGNTGELFF. DNA for the CDR3: TGTGCCAGCAAGCGGGACCAGGGGAACACCGGGGAGCTGTTTTTT. Full variable domain (remainder filled in from reference TRBV9 and TRBJ2-2): DSGVTQTPKHLITATGQRVTLRCSPRSGDLSVYWYQQSLDQGLQFLIQYYNGEERAKGNILERFSAQQFPDLHSELNLSSLELGDSALYFCASKRDQGNTGELFFGEGSRLTVL.

This clone has a handful of counts. A junction boundary mismatches the germline segment, possibly from a read error. This chain uses TRBV7-9 with TRBJ1-3; D is unclear. Per germline, CDR1 SEHNR and CDR2 FQNEAQ (reference sequence). The CDR3 loop spans 13 amino acids. The CDR3 DNA reads TGTGCCAGCACCAAATCCGAGACACCAAGCCCCGATTTT. Encoded protein: CASTKSETPSPDF.

V usage is TRBV18 and J usage is TRBJ1-4, with 8 bases lining up with TRBD1. CDR1 is KGHSH, CDR2 LQKENI, per germline. The CDR3 runs to 15 residues. The junction had 10 bases not matched to a gene; V was cut back by 6 bases and J by 7 bases. CDR3 in DNA: TGTGCCAGCTCGCCCACGGGACAGGCTTCTGAAAAACTGTTTTTT. As protein: CASSPTGQASEKLFF.

This clone appeared a single time. The V and J genes are TRBV2 and TRBJ2-5, with D uncertain. V lost 6 bases to trimming and J lost 2 bases, with 7 bases between them. The CDR3 sequence is 12 residues long. Germline CDR1 reads SNHLY; CDR2 reads FYNNEI. CDR3 loop: CASSVIQETQYF. DNA for the CDR3: TGTGCCAGCAGCGTTATTCAAGAGACCCAGTACTTC.

The V and J genes are TRBV24-1 and TRBJ2-3, with D perhaps matching TRBD1 (6 bases). There are 14 residues in the CDR3. Per germline, CDR1 KGHDR and CDR2 SFDVKD. V was pared by 7 bases and J by 3 bases, with 13 bases between. The CDR3 reads CATSQQGSTDTQYF. CDR3 nucleotide sequence: TGTGCCACCAGCCAACAGGGTTCAACAGATACGCAGTATTTT.

This clone was observed a single time. The chain links TRBV6-5 to TRBJ2-7; 8 bases line up with TRBD2. Looked up from germline, CDR1 is MNHEY and CDR2 is SVGAGI. This CDR3 is built from 15 residues. Trimming at V came to 0 bases and at J to 2 bases, leaving 3 bases not matched to a gene. The chain's CDR3 is CASSYSPGGAYEQYF. In DNA form, the CDR3 reads TGTGCCAGCAGTTACTCCCCGGGGGGGGCCTACGAGCAGTACTTC.

The chain has TRBV5-4 and TRBJ1-3; D might be TRBD1 (6 bases). The CDR3 extends over 16 amino acids. V gave up 1 base and J gave up 2 bases, with 13 bases separating them. Germline V gene data show CDR1 as SGHNT and CDR2 as YYREEE (reference sequence). The CDR3 protein is CASSLMRGQAGNTIYF. In DNA form, the CDR3 reads TGTGCCAGCAGCTTGATGAGGGGACAAGCTGGAAACACCATATATTTT.

The V gene is TRBV28, the J gene TRBJ1-1, with D possibly TRBD1 on 5 matching bases. Per the germline V gene, CDR1 is MDHEN and CDR2 is SYDVKM. V lost 4 bases to trimming and J lost 0 bases, with 9 bases between them. The CDR3 is 14 residues long. The CDR3 spells CASSSTGMNTEAFF. Here the CDR3 DNA reads TGTGCCAGCAGTTCAACAGGTATGAACACTGAAGCTTTCTTT.

The chain employs TRBV12-3 or TRBV12-4 and TRBJ1-6; D is ambiguous. Trimming stripped 6 bases from V and 4 bases from J, with 4 bases between. The CDR3 contains 12 residues. The CDR3 DNA is TGTGCCAGCAGCCAGTATAATTCACCCCTCCACTTT. Translated, it gives CASSQYNSPLHF.

The chain recombines TRBV12-3 or TRBV12-4 with TRBJ2-2; D is unresolved. The CDR3 spans 12 residues. Deletions cut 6 bases from V and 6 bases from J, with 8 bases between. The CDR3 here is CASRNLPGELFF. The CDR3 nucleotides read TGTGCCAGCAGGAACTTACCCGGGGAGCTGTTTTTT.

This clone was recorded once. The chain has TRBV3-1 (or the pseudogene TRBV3-2) and TRBJ2-4; 13 bases fit TRBD2. The germline V gene encodes CDR1 LGHDT and CDR2 YNNKEL (reference sequence). CDR3 length: 16 amino acids. The V segment lost 3 bases and the J segment 6 bases; nucleotides outside the gene matches: 5. The CDR3 sequence is CASSHGLAGVINIQYF. The CDR3, as DNA: TGTGCCAGCAGCCACGGACTAGCGGGAGTCATAAACATTCAGTACTTC.

The table lists this clone with a few counts. V is TRBV6-5 and J is TRBJ2-3, with 8 bases matching TRBD2. With V trimmed by 7 bases and J by 2 bases, 8 bases remained unmatched. Per the germline V gene, CDR1 is MNHEY and CDR2 is SVGAGI. The CDR3 spans 15 residues. In nucleotides, the CDR3 is TGTGCCAGCACCCCCGGACTAGCCCCCACAGATACGCAGTATTTT. Encoded protein: CASTPGLAPTDTQYF.

This chain uses TRBV5-4 with TRBJ1-2, with 12 positions matching TRBD1. The germline V gene encodes CDR1 SGHNT and CDR2 YYREEE (reference sequence). V was pared by 4 bases and J by 11 bases, with 9 bases of the junction left unmatched. This CDR3 is 14 amino acids long. The CDR3 spells CASSPPGTGGEYTF. The CDR3 nucleotides read TGTGCCAGCAGCCCCCCTGGGACAGGGGGCGAATACACCTTC.